Given below is one T cell receptor (beta chain) in context. Its antigen is unknown. Base qualities are missing; no much larger clone stands one base away. Per the publication, the time point label means: recipient sample about 28 days before transplant, after cytoreduction. Blood from recipients was drawn about 28 days before transplant and again at days 30, 100 and 180 after transplant. Using Nuclei Lysis Solution, genomic DNA was extracted from unfractionated peripheral blood mononuclear cells that were either fresh or cryopreserved. With the immunoSEQ assay, which is a bias-controlled multiplex PCR relying on V- and J-specific primers, TCR beta CDR3 regions were amplified from genomic DNA. In a second PCR step, a proprietary barcode and Illumina adapter sequences were attached to the CDR3 amplicons. CDR3 libraries were sequenced on an Illumina MiSeq instrument. The original methods were these. Export and quality control were performed with immunoSEQ Analyzer 3.0, and downstream analyses were performed with R Bioconductor and Immunarch. Only productive rearrangements in the normalized downsampled data set went into calculating the repertoire metrics. In the normalized cohort, a clonotype counted as pathologically expanded if the clonotype was larger than 5 templates. The Inverse Simpson Index served as the measure of repertoire diversity. To capture all clonotypes, CMV-specificity analyses were performed on the non-normalized data set. This immuneACCESS table, as held by TCRdb, lists in-frame sequences with V and J called but not all clones. Of the missing ones, under half trace to an unresolved V gene in checked studies; the others have no known cause. The DNA was the basis for D and trimming; V, J and clone size are from that table. Counted in this sample were more than 20,000 clones; roughly 82% of them appeared once. About a quarter of the sample goes to the ten largest clones.

This sample is part of a study of T cell clonotyping in hematopoietic cell transplantation (dated by TCRdb to the early 2020s). As for the study more broadly: Recipient samples taken before transplant were obtained following cytoreduction. A total of some 140 blood samples were gathered in the study from under 40 consecutive transplant recipients along with their related donors. Recruitment of patients was conducted between 2015 and January 2017, and follow-up was continued until late 2020 or death.

Study-wide conclusions, independent of this receptor: The sample size was limited, and because cells were not sorted, the contributions of CD4 and CD8 repertoires could not be separated. Broader posttransplant TCR repertoire diversity was predicted by donor and pretransplant recipient Inverse Simpson Index values. Just a small fraction of recipient repertoires overlapped with donor repertoires, and more than 95% appeared de novo at the given depth. After transplant, TCR diversity in recipients dropped, and pathologically expanded clonotypes climbed progressively between day 30 and day 180.

This clonotype originated in a woman aged 60-70 years with acute myeloid leukemia. Some clones in this sample may be carry-over from other donors' samples. This sample comprised peripheral blood mononuclear cells, obtained before stem cell transplant.

The CDR3 region reads CASSLVGAGRNIQYF. At the DNA level, the sequence is TGTGCCAGCAGCTTAGTAGGTGCGGGAAGAAACATTCAGTACTTC. The chain was built from TRBV11-1 and TRBJ2-4; TRBD2 is perhaps the D gene, given 6 matching bases. The CDR3, from cysteine to phenylalanine, totals 15 residues. This entry keeps only the CDR3 DNA: 45 bases, framed from base 1. V drops 1 base and J drops 6 bases, leaving 13 bases in between. CDR1 SGHAT and CDR2 FQDESV are derived from the germline V gene (reference sequence).